One and the same sample provided the 28 T cell receptor beta chains below, sequenced in a study of cytomegalovirus exposure and HLA in healthy donors. PCR was performed using 60 Vbeta and 13 Jbeta primers. Profiled with immunoSEQ multiplex PCR; TCRdb holds only in-frame clones, not every one. The repertoire consists of about 160,000 clones, with about 85% occurring once and the leading ten covering roughly 2.1%. The sequenced sample consisted of PBMCs. These receptors came from a young man in good health and CMV-seronegative.

The chain joins TRBV7-6 to TRBJ1-4; no clear D. V lost 5 bases and J 3 bases, leaving 16 bases between the germline ends. The CDR3 is 16 residues long. Per germline, CDR1 SGHVS and CDR2 FNYEAQ. This chain's CDR3 is CASSRLNRLSNEKLFF. The DNA for the CDR3 is TGTGCCAGCAGCCGTCTAAACCGCCTTTCTAATGAAAAACTGTTTTTT.

The V call is TRBV11-3, the J call TRBJ1-2; weak D call: TRBD1 (6 bases). Deletions cut 8 bases from V and 6 bases from J, with 16 bases between. This CDR3 spans 13 amino acids. Germline V gene lookup returns CDR1 SGHNT and CDR2 YENEEA. This CDR3 is CASPSGTNHGYTF. DNA of the CDR3: TGTGCCAGCCCCTCCGGGACAAATCATGGCTACACCTTC. The full variable domain, its missing parts supplied by reference TRBV11-3 and TRBJ1-2, is EAGVVQSPRYKIIEKKQPVAFWCNPISGHNTLYWYLQNLGQGPELLIRYENEEAVDDSQLPKDRFSAERLKGVDSTLKIQPAELGDSAVYLCASPSGTNHGYTFGSGTRLTVV.

V and J are TRBV7-9 and TRBJ2-2; 10 bases are shared with TRBD2. Germline lookup yields CDR1 SEHNR and CDR2 FQNEAQ (reference sequence). V shed 4 bases and J 2 bases; nucleotides not matched to a gene: 4. There are 16 residues in the CDR3. The CDR3 DNA reads TGTGCCAGCAGCTGGGCTAGCGGGAGTAACACCGGGGAGCTGTTTTTT. Translating gives CASSWASGSNTGELFF.

The chain links TRBV7-2 to TRBJ1-2, with TRBD1 as a possible D gene (5 bases). This CDR3 comprises 16 residues. Trimming took off 4 bases at V and 2 bases at J, with 17 bases between the two ends. Germline V lookup: CDR1 SGHTA, CDR2 FQGNSA. The CDR3 DNA follows: TGTGCCAGCAGCTGGAGGGCCGGCCGGGACAACTATGGCTACACCTTC. This codes for CASSWRAGRDNYGYTF.

The V call is TRBV5-1, the J call TRBJ1-2, with 8 bases lining up with TRBD1. This CDR3 region has 16 residues. V trimming: 5 bases; J trimming: 8 bases; junction bases outside the gene matches: 17. CDR1 and CDR2 from the germline V gene are SGHRS and YFSETQ. The DNA for the CDR3 is TGCGCCAGCAGAGCAAGTTCCGGGACAGGCAGAGAGGGCTACACCTTC. Translation: CASRASSGTGREGYTF. Full variable domain (missing parts from reference TRBV5-1 and TRBJ1-2): KAGVTQTPRYLIKTRGQQVTLSCSPISGHRSVSWYQQTPGQGLQFLFEYFSETQRNKGNFPGRFSGRQFSNSRSEMNVSTLELGDSALYLCASRASSGTGREGYTFGSGTRLTVV.

The V gene is TRBV19, the J gene TRBJ1-5, with 7 bases identical to TRBD1. The CDR3 contains 18 residues. The V gene end was trimmed by 3 bases and the J gene end by 0 bases; junction bases not matched to a gene: 11. Germline V gene lookup returns CDR1 LNHDA and CDR2 SQIVND (reference sequence). The CDR3: CASSIGRRTGGSNQPQHF. CDR3 coding DNA: TGTGCCAGTAGTATTGGGAGGAGGACAGGCGGTAGCAATCAGCCCCAGCATTTT. The full variable domain, its missing parts supplied by reference TRBV19 and TRBJ1-5, is DGGITQSPKYLFRKEGQNVTLSCEQNLNHDAMYWYRQDPGQGLRLIYYSQIVNDFQKGDIAEGYSVSREKKESFPLTVTSAQKNPTAFYLCASSIGRRTGGSNQPQHFGDGTRLSIL.

The V and J genes are TRBV9 and TRBJ1-2; D might be TRBD1 (6 bases). V gave up 0 bases and J gave up 4 bases, with 19 bases separating them. Germline V gives CDR1 SGDLS, CDR2 YYNGEE. This CDR3 spans 17 amino acids. The CDR3 nucleotides are TGTGCCAGCAGCGTAGGGGGGGGCGGGGGACAACCCTATGGCTACACCTTC. It is translated as CASSVGGGGGQPYGYTF.

DNA for the CDR3: TGCGCCAGCAGCCTATACAGGGTCCGTACTGAAGCTTTCTTT. Protein product: CASSLYRVRTEAFF. This chain uses TRBV4-3 with TRBJ1-1; possibly TRBD1 for D (6 bases). The CDR3 length is 14 residues. Germline CDR1 is LGHNA and CDR2 is YSLEER. V shed 4 bases and J shed 5 bases, with 14 bases lying between them.

The chain employs TRBV29-1 and TRBJ2-1, with TRBD2 as a possible D gene (6 bases). Germline loops: CDR1 SQVTM, CDR2 ANQGSEA. The CDR3 is made up of 14 amino acids. The DNA for the CDR3 is TGCAGTGCCTCGGAGCGGGCATCAAGGAATGAGCAGTTCTTC. Translated: CSASERASRNEQFF.

This sequence joins TRBV19 and TRBJ1-6; 8 bases align to TRBD1. CDR3 size: 15 residues. The germline V gene encodes CDR1 LNHDA and CDR2 SQIVND (reference sequence). The ends lost 3 bases at V and 5 bases at J; junction bases unmatched: 3. The CDR3 DNA sequence: TGTGCCAGTAGTATCCGGACAGGGCATAATTCACCCCTCCACTTT. This sequence encodes CASSIRTGHNSPLHF. The variable domain in full, completed from reference TRBV19 and TRBJ1-6, reads DGGITQSPKYLFRKEGQNVTLSCEQNLNHDAMYWYRQDPGQGLRLIYYSQIVNDFQKGDIAEGYSVSREKKESFPLTVTSAQKNPTAFYLCASSIRTGHNSPLHFGNGTRLTVT.

The CDR3 coding sequence is TGTGCCAGCAGCGTAGGCCCACGGCGGGAGACCCAGTACTTC. Protein: CASSVGPRRETQYF. This chain connects TRBV9 to TRBJ2-5; D is ambiguous. Germline lookup yields CDR1 SGDLS and CDR2 YYNGEE. CDR3 length equals 14 residues. V lost 0 bases and J 5 bases, leaving 11 bases between the germline ends.

This clone was recorded only once. CDR3 bases: TGTGCCAGCAGTGGAATAGCGGGGGGGTACAATGAGCAGTTCTTC. This gives the protein CASSGIAGGYNEQFF. The chain uses TRBV6-1 and TRBJ2-1; 11 positions agree with TRBD2. After removal of 4 bases from V and 4 bases from J, the junction contained 3 bases not matched to a gene. The CDR3 is 15 residues long. Germline-derived CDR1 and CDR2 are MNHNS and SASEGT.

The J gene is TRBJ2-1, the V gene TRBV7-2, with 13 bases aligning to TRBD2. With V trimmed by 1 base and J by 10 bases, 1 base remained unmatched. CDR3 length: 14 amino acids. Germline CDR1 SGHTA, CDR2 FQGNSA. The CDR3 DNA follows: TGTGCCAGCAGCTTAGAACTAGCGGGGGGGGAGCAGTTCTTC. Translating gives CASSLELAGGEQFF.

This chain links TRBV27 with TRBJ2-7, with 10 bases aligning to TRBD2. V shed 4 bases and J 0 bases; nucleotides not matched to a gene: 0. The CDR3 runs 14 residues. CDR1 and CDR2 (germline): MNHEY, SMNVEV (reference sequence). CDR3 sequence: CASSSSGSSYEQYF. CDR3 DNA sequence: TGTGCCAGCAGTTCTAGCGGGAGCTCCTACGAGCAGTACTTC.

The chain links TRBV2 to TRBJ2-2; D gene uncertain. The CDR3 is 15 residues long. V lost 1 base and J 1 base, leaving 7 bases between the germline ends. The germline V gene has CDR1 SNHLY and CDR2 FYNNEI. The CDR3 loop is CASSEVTGNTGELFF. As DNA, the CDR3 is TGTGCCAGCAGTGAAGTTACGGGGAACACCGGGGAGCTGTTTTTT.

This chain uses TRBV4-1 with TRBJ2-1, with 7 bases fitting TRBD2. Trimming took 4 bases from V and 7 from J; bases not matched to a gene: 7. The CDR3 has 14 residues. In germline, CDR1 is MGHRA, CDR2 YSYEKL. The CDR3 DNA reads TGCGCCAGCAGCCTACCTGGACTAGGGAATGAGCAGTTCTTC. Its protein product is CASSLPGLGNEQFF.

V gene TRBV7-9 combines with J gene TRBJ2-5; 8 bases align to TRBD2. Germline trimming cut 3 bases from V and 0 bases from J; bases unmatched to any gene: 9. The CDR3 sequence is 17 residues long. Germline lookup yields CDR1 SEHNR and CDR2 FQNEAQ (reference sequence). CDR3 protein: CASSLAEAGGYQETQYF. CDR3 DNA: TGTGCCAGCAGCTTGGCGGAGGCGGGGGGCTACCAAGAGACCCAGTACTTC.

The chain couples TRBV29-1 to TRBJ1-2, with TRBD1 matching over 11 bases. V was clipped by 7 bases and J by 3 bases; unmatched bases: 13. CDR1 is SQVTM, CDR2 ANQGSEA, per germline. The CDR3 has 16 amino acids. DNA of the CDR3: TGCAGCGCTATAGGACAGGGGGCCTATGGGGACTATGGCTACACCTTC. This sequence encodes CSAIGQGAYGDYGYTF.

This CDR3 reads CAIKQVSSYNEQFF. CDR3 nucleotides: TGTGCCATCAAACAGGTTAGCTCCTACAATGAGCAGTTCTTC. The V gene is TRBV5-4, the J gene TRBJ2-1; D perhaps matches TRBD1 (5 bases). The CDR3 is 14 residues long. Germline V CDR1 and CDR2: SGHNT, YYREEE (reference sequence). V was shortened by 9 bases and J by 0 bases, with 13 bases between the two germline ends.

CDR3 DNA sequence: TGTGCCAGCAGCCCGACAGTCGATAACACTGAAGCTTTCTTT. Translated: CASSPTVDNTEAFF. The rearrangement uses TRBV5-6 and TRBJ1-1, with D possibly TRBD1 on 5 matching bases. The CDR3 sequence is 14 residues long. Germline CDR1 and CDR2: SGHDT and YYEEEE. Trimming stripped 4 bases from V and 2 bases from J, with 12 bases between.

The CDR3 sequence: CASSFSLGGNGYTF. CDR3 bases: TGTGCCAGCAGTTTTTCCCTAGGGGGCAATGGCTACACCTTC. V usage is TRBV27 and J usage is TRBJ1-2, with 7 bases that match TRBD1. Looked up from germline, CDR1 is MNHEY and CDR2 is SMNVEV (reference sequence). The junction had 7 bases not matched to a gene; V was cut back by 3 bases and J by 6 bases. The CDR3 totals 14 residues.

The V and J genes are TRBV14 and TRBJ2-7; TRBD2 might be the D (6 bases). The germline V gene encodes CDR1 SGHDN and CDR2 FVKESK. The CDR3 is made up of 14 amino acids. The V end lost 4 bases, the J end lost 3 bases, and 13 bases lay between the germline ends. This CDR3 is CASSRALGGYEQYF. The CDR3 nucleotides read TGTGCCAGCAGCCGGGCTCTGGGGGGCTACGAGCAGTACTTC.

The chain recombines TRBV5-6 with TRBJ2-1, with 12 bases that match TRBD2. The CDR3 contains 17 residues. V trimming: 4 bases; J trimming: 4 bases; junction bases outside the gene matches: 9. The germline CDR1 and CDR2 sequences are SGHDT and YYEEEE. CDR3 DNA: TGTGCCAGCAGCATCCCCCAAGGACTAGCGGGATACAATGAGCAGTTCTTC. The encoded protein is CASSIPQGLAGYNEQFF.

A note on this clone: One end of the junction does not line up with germline, which may come from a read error. The chain carries TRBV7-9 and TRBJ1-1; no reliable D call. The CDR3 runs to 11 residues. The germline V gene has CDR1 SEHNR and CDR2 FQNEAQ (reference sequence). CDR3 sequence: CSSSLILEAFF. As DNA, the CDR3 is TGTTCCAGCAGCTTAATCCTTGAAGCTTTCTTT.

The CDR3 nucleotides read TGTGCCAGCAGCTATGAGGGCTCCTACGAGCAGTACTTC. Encoded protein: CASSYEGSYEQYF. The V call is TRBV7-9, the J call TRBJ2-7; maybe TRBD2 (5 bases). The CDR3 length is 13 residues. The germline CDR1 and CDR2 sequences are SEHNR and FQNEAQ (reference sequence). The V end was cut by 4 bases, the J end by 0 bases, with 7 bases between.

V gene TRBV7-9 combines with J gene TRBJ1-4; a possible D gene is TRBD1 (6 bases). CDR3 length: 17 amino acids. From germline, CDR1 is SEHNR and CDR2 FQNEAQ (reference sequence). Deletions cut 5 bases from V and 4 bases from J, with 20 bases between. In nucleotides, the CDR3 is TGTGCCAGCAGCCCCCCTAGCCCGACAGGTCTTAATGAAAAACTGTTTTTT. It yields the protein CASSPPSPTGLNEKLFF.

This clone was picked up one time. CDR3 DNA sequence: TGTGCCAGCAGTTCCGGGGGGGGCGGTACTGAAGCTTTCTTT. Residues: CASSSGGGGTEAFF. The V gene is TRBV6-5, the J gene TRBJ1-1; the D gene is possibly TRBD1 (6 bases). CDR3 length equals 14 residues. Germline V gene sequence: CDR1 MNHEY, CDR2 SVGAGI. Trimming took 4 bases from V and 5 from J, leaving 14 bases between them.

CDR3 DNA sequence: TGTGCCAGCAACCCTGGGGCCAGGGGGCTTGGCTACACCTTC. It codes for CASNPGARGLGYTF. J is TRBJ1-2 and V is TRBV28; 8 nucleotides match TRBD1. The germline V gene encodes CDR1 MDHEN and CDR2 SYDVKM. The CDR3 runs to 14 residues. V lost 7 bases, J lost 7 bases, and 11 bases stayed unmatched.